The clone carrying this T cell receptor beta chain has a handful of counts. These data are taken from a study of blood T cell repertoires in COVID-19. Looking at the study overall: Some COVID-19 samples were acute and others convalescent; all came from the United States, Italy and Spain. The cDNA or gDNA used as material had been derived from T cells, B-cell-depleted T cells, or PBMCs.

The table came from immunoSEQ multiplex PCR; TCRdb's copy has only in-frame clones and leaves some out. The profile covers about 160,000 clones, with 70% to 90% appearing a single time and 3.5% to 5% taken by the ten largest. Trimming cost V 5 bases and J 8 bases, with 10 bases left between them. Germline CDR1 reads SGHAT; CDR2 reads FQNNGV. This CDR3 has 12 amino acids. The J gene is TRBJ2-1, the V gene TRBV11-2; no firm D call. This TCR derives from a woman in her forties or fifties who had recovered from COVID-19. Sequencing was performed on PBMCs or T cells enriched from blood (not recorded which). The CDR3 loop reads CASSQVVDEQFF. In DNA, the CDR3 is TGTGCCAGCAGCCAGGTGGTAGATGAGCAGTTCTTC.